One sample yielded the 2 T cell receptor beta chains listed below, sequenced in a study of regulatory T cells. The study's findings and limits: In CD3G-deficient patients, conventional CD4+ T cells were enriched for hydrophobic CDR3 residues at positions 6 and 7.

Primers: 52 TRBV forward and 13 TRBJ reverse. This table comes from immunoSEQ multiplex PCR, and its TCRdb copy is limited to in-frame clones, with some not included. Among 20,000 to 25,000 clones listed, more than 70% were seen once. These TCRs' antigens remain unknown. Sequencing was performed on conventional CD4+ T cells sorted from blood. Receptor source: a child aged 5-17 years with CD3G deficiency.

The genes are TRBV7-8 and TRBJ2-5, with a weak D call TRBD1 (6 bases). Trimming took off 3 bases at V and 7 bases at J, with 9 bases between the two ends. The CDR3 sequence is 12 residues long. CDR1 is SGHVS, CDR2 FQNEAQ, per germline. CDR3 sequence reads: CASSFGGPTQYF. DNA of the CDR3: TGTGCCAGCAGCTTTGGGGGCCCGACCCAGTACTTC. The variable domain in full, with the rest retrieved from reference TRBV7-8 and TRBJ2-5, is GAGVSQSPRYKVAKRGQDVALRCDPISGHVSLFWYQQALGQGPEFLTYFQNEAQLDKSGLPSDRFFAERPEGSVSTLKIQRTQQEDSAVYLCASSFGGPTQYFGPGTRLLVL.

The chain employs TRBV5-1 and TRBJ2-2; D gene ambiguous. This CDR3 is 17 amino acids long. Per the germline V gene, CDR1 is SGHRS and CDR2 is YFSETQ. V was clipped by 1 base and J by 2 bases, with 15 bases between them. The CDR3, as DNA: TGCGCCAGCAGCTTGACGGCAAGCGCAATAAACACCGGGGAGCTGTTTTTT. This encodes CASSLTASAINTGELFF.